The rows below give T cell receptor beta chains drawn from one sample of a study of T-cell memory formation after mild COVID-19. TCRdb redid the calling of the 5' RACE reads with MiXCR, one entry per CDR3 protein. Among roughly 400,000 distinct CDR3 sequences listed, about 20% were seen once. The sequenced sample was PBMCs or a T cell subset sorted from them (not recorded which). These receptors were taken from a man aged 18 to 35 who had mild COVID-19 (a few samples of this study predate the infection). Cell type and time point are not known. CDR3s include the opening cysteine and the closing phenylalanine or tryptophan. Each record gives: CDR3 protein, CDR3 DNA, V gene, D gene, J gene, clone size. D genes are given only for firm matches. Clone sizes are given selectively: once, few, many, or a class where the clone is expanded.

CATSDDDATEAFF TGTGCCACCAGTGATGACGACGCCACTGAAGCTTTCTTT TRBV24-1 . TRBJ1-1 .
CASTKGGSSYNEQFF TGTGCCAGCACCAAGGGGGGGAGCTCCTACAATGAGCAGTTCTTC TRBV9 . TRBJ2-1 .
CASSRRDRGVGQYF TGTGCCAGCAGCCGTCGGGACAGGGGTGTCGGGCAGTACTTC TRBV7-2 TRBD1 TRBJ2-4 many
CASSSRDLTRNEQFF TGTGCCAGCAGTTCAAGAGACCTAACCCGGAATGAGCAGTTCTTC TRBV12-3/TRBV12-4 . TRBJ2-1 few
CASSLTSGGSMDEQFF TGTGCCAGCAGTCTTACGAGCGGGGGGTCCATGGATGAGCAGTTCTTC TRBV12-3/TRBV12-4 TRBD2 TRBJ2-1 many
CASIPQEGEETQYF TGCGCCAGCATCCCGCAGGAGGGGGAGGAGACCCAGTACTTC TRBV10-2 . TRBJ2-5 .
CASSYSGGKEKLFF TGTGCCAGCAGTTACTCGGGAGGGAAGGAAAAACTGTTTTTT TRBV6-5 . TRBJ1-4 .
CASSLGHRISQETQYF TGTGCCAGCAGCTTAGGGCACAGAATTTCTCAAGAGACCCAGTACTTC TRBV7-2 . TRBJ2-5 .
CAIRGQPGDSPLHF TGTGCCATCAGGGGACAGCCAGGGGATTCACCCCTCCACTTT TRBV10-3 TRBD1 TRBJ1-6 few
CASSRQVNEQFF TGTGCCAGTAGTAGACAGGTAAATGAGCAGTTCTTC TRBV19 . TRBJ2-1 many
CASSPGGGRNEQYF TGTGCCAGCTCACCAGGAGGGGGCCGGAACGAGCAGTACTTC TRBV18 . TRBJ2-7 few
CASREGWGLRDEQYF TGTGCCAGCAGAGAGGGATGGGGGCTGAGGGACGAGCAGTACTTC TRBV6-5 . TRBJ2-7 .
CASSQVGGRASYEQYF TGCGCCAGCAGCCAAGTGGGCGGACGAGCCTCCTACGAGCAGTACTTC TRBV4-1 . TRBJ2-7 .
CASSARRGEAATF TGTGCCAGCAGCGCCCGCCGCGGTGAGGCTGCCACCTTC TRBV7-2 . TRBJ1-2 .
CASSLGDSYQEF TGTGCCAGCAGCTTAGGGGACAGCTACCAAGAGTTC TRBV11-3 TRBD1 TRBJ2-7 .
CASSLLQGYTEAFF TGTGCCAGCAGTTTATTACAGGGCTATACTGAAGCTTTCTTT TRBV12-3/TRBV12-4 . TRBJ1-1 many
CASSLATGGAIGELFF TGCGCCAGCAGCTTGGCTACAGGGGGCGCGATCGGGGAGCTGTTTTTT TRBV5-1 TRBD1 TRBJ2-2 many
CASSLAGGERSPLHF TGCGCCAGCAGCTTGGCGGGCGGGGAGAGGTCACCCCTCCACTTT TRBV5-1 . TRBJ1-6 .
CASSFDRGREQYF TGTGCCAGCAGCTTTGACCGGGGCCGCGAGCAGTACTTC TRBV7-2 . TRBJ2-7 many
CASSQESRGRYEKLFF TGTGCCAGCAGCCAAGAGAGCAGGGGAAGATATGAAAAACTGTTTTTT TRBV4-2 . TRBJ1-4 few
CASTFRDSPRNTEAFF TGTGCCAGTACCTTCCGGGACAGCCCCAGGAACACTGAAGCTTTCTTT TRBV19 TRBD1 TRBJ1-1 .
CASAGGYTEAFF TGTGCCAGCGCAGGGGGCTACACTGAAGCTTTCTTT TRBV12-3/TRBV12-4 TRBD1 TRBJ1-1 few
CASSFAGAGDTQYF TGTGCTAGCAGCTTTGCGGGGGCGGGAGATACGCAGTATTTT TRBV7-7 . TRBJ2-3 few
CASSLPSGGSYNEQFF TGCGCCAGCAGCTTGCCTAGCGGGGGGTCCTACAATGAGCAGTTCTTC TRBV5-1 TRBD2 TRBJ2-1 .
CASSPAGGMNTEAFF TGCGCCAGCAGCCCCGCAGGGGGAATGAACACTGAAGCTTTCTTT TRBV5-1 TRBD1 TRBJ1-1 .
CASSRPGGEREKLFF TGTGCCAGCAGTCGACCGGGGGGCGAGAGGGAAAAACTGTTTTTT TRBV6-5 . TRBJ1-4 few
CASSLRSDNYEQYF TGTGCCAGCAGCCTCCGGTCGGATAACTACGAGCAGTACTTC TRBV4-2 . TRBJ2-7 few
CASSSQGPYTEAFF TGTGCCAGCAGCAGTCAGGGGCCTTACACTGAAGCTTTCTTT TRBV7-8 . TRBJ1-1 .
CASSPTGNQPQHF TGTGCCAGCAGCCCGACGGGGAATCAGCCCCAGCATTTT TRBV7-6 . TRBJ1-5 many
CASSTQGALGYTF TGTGCCAGCAGCACACAGGGGGCGTTAGGCTACACCTTC TRBV3-1 TRBD1 TRBJ1-2 few
CASSARGWASTGELFF TGTGCCAGCAGCGCACGGGGTTGGGCCAGCACCGGGGAGCTGTTTTTT TRBV7-9 . TRBJ2-2 many
CASSQGGPEGEHPPQHF TGCGCCAGCAGCCAAGGAGGTCCAGAGGGGGAGCATCCGCCCCAGCATTTT TRBV4-1 . TRBJ1-5 .
CASSPGTFTGELFF TGTGCCAGCAGCCCCGGGACATTCACCGGGGAGCTGTTTTTT TRBV7-2 . TRBJ2-2 few
CASSEISWTGDNEKLFF TGTGCCAGCAGTGAAATCTCCTGGACAGGGGATAATGAAAAACTGTTTTTT TRBV2 TRBD1 TRBJ1-4 few
CSVGSYEQYF TGCAGCGTGGGTTCCTACGAGCAGTACTTC TRBV29-1 . TRBJ2-7 few
CASSSPGGNNEQFF TGTGCCAGCAGCTCCCCGGGAGGAAACAATGAGCAGTTCTTC TRBV5-4 TRBD2 TRBJ2-1 few
CASSPGAGSSGNTIYF TGTGCCAGCAGTCCAGGGGCGGGGAGCTCTGGAAACACCATATATTTT TRBV6-5 . TRBJ1-3 many
CASSLTDRGSEQPQHF TGTGCCAGCAGTTTAACCGACAGGGGGAGCGAACAGCCCCAGCATTTT TRBV12-3/TRBV12-4 TRBD1 TRBJ1-5 few
CASSYAGGSADTQYF TGTGCCAGCAGTTATGCGGGGGGCTCTGCGGATACGCAGTATTTT TRBV6-5 TRBD2 TRBJ2-3 few